The 30 T cell receptor beta chains below all came from one sample that was sequenced in a study of blood T cell repertoires in COVID-19. Some clones are missing from TCRdb's copy, which holds only in-frame ones; the method was immunoSEQ multiplex PCR. The sample has around 180,000 clones; around 74% are singletons. The sequencing sample was made of peripheral blood. The receptors were sampled from a woman older than 75 with acute or convalescent COVID-19.

This clone turned up a few times. The chain recombines TRBV6-7 with TRBJ2-7; 11 bases are shared with TRBD1. TRBV6-7 is filed as an ORF, its function uncertain. This CDR3 has 16 residues. V gave up 6 bases and J gave up 2 bases; unmatched junction bases: 9. DNA of the CDR3: TGTGCCAGCAGCCATCGTGGACAGGGGGCAACCTACGAGCAGTACTTC. This translates into CASSHRGQGATYEQYF.

V is TRBV7-2 and J is TRBJ1-5, with 9 bases identical to TRBD1. CDR3 length equals 15 residues. Germline V lookup: CDR1 SGHTA, CDR2 FQGNSA. V trimming: 2 bases; J trimming: 3 bases; junction bases outside the gene matches: 2. CDR3 sequence reads: CASSLLQGANQPQHF. The CDR3 nucleotides read TGTGCCAGCAGCTTATTACAGGGGGCCAATCAGCCCCAGCATTTT.

The gene calls are TRBV10-3 and TRBJ2-1; 12 bases line up with TRBD2. V shed 6 bases, J shed 5 bases, and the junction held 8 bases outside the gene matches. The CDR3 covers 16 residues. Per germline, CDR1 ENHRY and CDR2 SYGVKD. The CDR3 spells CAIRTPLAGGNNEQFF. The CDR3 DNA sequence: TGTGCCATCAGGACTCCCCTAGCGGGAGGGAACAATGAGCAGTTCTTC.

V and J are TRBV6-2 or TRBV6-3 and TRBJ1-6, with 10 positions matching TRBD1. CDR3 length: 16 amino acids. The V gene end was trimmed by 6 bases and the J gene end by 8 bases; junction bases not matched to a gene: 10. The germline CDR1 and CDR2 sequences are MNHEY and SVGEGT. The CDR3, as DNA: TGTGCCAGCAGCGGACCGACCGGGACAGGGGATTCACCCCTCCACTTT. Protein sequence: CASSGPTGTGDSPLHF.

The gene calls are TRBV7-9 and TRBJ1-3; the D gene is possibly TRBD1 (5 bases). V lost 5 bases, J lost 9 bases, and 32 bases lay in between. This CDR3 has 19 amino acids. CDR1 is SEHNR, CDR2 FQNEAQ, per germline (reference sequence). CDR3 sequence: CASSPPVGMGGPREGTIYF. As DNA, the CDR3 is TGTGCCAGCAGCCCGCCGGTCGGGATGGGGGGTCCCCGTGAAGGCACCATATATTTT.

The chain is built from TRBV29-1 and TRBJ2-7; no clear D gene. The V gene lost 0 bases and the J gene lost 0 bases, with 6 bases spanning the gap. Germline CDR1 is SQVTM and CDR2 is ANQGSEA. This CDR3 spans 13 amino acids. The CDR3 DNA reads as TGCAGCGTTGAAGAGAACGGCTCCTACGAGCAGTACTTC. This gives the protein CSVEENGSYEQYF.

The chain joins TRBV28 to TRBJ1-5; D unresolved. Per the germline V gene, CDR1 is MDHEN and CDR2 is SYDVKM. Trimming shortened V by 7 bases and J by 0 bases, and 16 bases separated the two germline ends. This CDR3 contains 16 residues. The CDR3 coding sequence is TGTGCCAGCAAAGATCTCGCGGATTTTAGCAATCAGCCCCAGCATTTT. It codes for CASKDLADFSNQPQHF. The variable domain in full, completed from reference TRBV28 and TRBJ1-5, reads DVKVTQSSRYLVKRTGEKVFLECVQDMDHENMFWYRQDPGLGLRLIYFSYDVKMKEKGDIPEGYSVSREKKERFSLILESASTNQTSMYLCASKDLADFSNQPQHFGDGTRLSIL.

Comments on this clone: The sample carries other DNA sequences with the same CDR3. The chain carries TRBV5-1 and TRBJ1-4; TRBD1 matches at 9 bases. The J segment lost 4 bases and the V segment lost 4 bases, leaving 2 bases of the junction unmatched. Germline CDR1 and CDR2: SGHRS and YFSETQ. This CDR3 region has 14 residues. The CDR3 protein is CASSPGQGNEKLFF. The CDR3 bases are TGCGCCAGCAGCCCGGGACAGGGTAATGAAAAACTGTTTTTT.

The chain recombines TRBV4-2 with TRBJ2-7; D gene unclear. V was trimmed by 0 bases and J by 2 bases, leaving 14 bases between them. There are 16 residues in the CDR3. Germline V gives CDR1 LGHNA, CDR2 YNFKEQ. This chain's CDR3 is CASSQDLSESAYEQYF. CDR3 nucleotides: TGTGCCAGCAGCCAAGATTTAAGTGAATCAGCCTACGAGCAGTACTTC.

The chain links TRBV7-2 to TRBJ2-7; 9 bases map to TRBD1. The CDR3 loop spans 14 amino acids. Per germline, CDR1 SGHTA and CDR2 FQGNSA. V gave up 5 bases and J gave up 2 bases; unmatched junction bases: 4. CDR3 nucleotides: TGTGCCAGCAGCACGACAGGGGGGCCCTACGAGCAGTACTTC. Amino acids: CASSTTGGPYEQYF.

The rearrangement links TRBV5-4 to TRBJ2-3; D is possibly TRBD2 (5 bases). V was trimmed by 1 base and J by 6 bases, leaving 12 bases between them. The CDR3 has 14 amino acids. Germline values: CDR1 SGHNT, CDR2 YYREEE (reference sequence). Here the CDR3 reads CASSLRSSHDTQYF. Written as DNA, the CDR3 is TGTGCCAGCAGCTTGCGGTCTAGCCATGATACGCAGTATTTT. The complete variable domain, with remaining parts taken from reference TRBV5-4 and TRBJ2-3, reads ETGVTQSPTHLIKTRGQQVTLRCSSQSGHNTVSWYQQALGQGPQFIFQYYREEENGRGNFPPRFSGLQFPNYSSELNVNALELDDSALYLCASSLRSSHDTQYFGPGTRLTVL.

J is TRBJ1-1 and V is TRBV7-9; TRBD1 aligns across 8 bases. V lost 4 bases and J lost 1; bases outside the gene matches: 8. Germline CDR1 reads SEHNR; CDR2 reads FQNEAQ (reference sequence). This CDR3 comprises 16 residues. CDR3: CASSWGDRGKNTEAFF. The CDR3 DNA follows: TGTGCCAGCAGCTGGGGCGACAGGGGAAAGAACACTGAAGCTTTCTTT.

This chain links TRBV28 with TRBJ2-7, with a weak D call TRBD2 (6 bases). Germline assignment: CDR1 MDHEN and CDR2 SYDVKM. V lost 0 bases and J lost 7, with 10 bases in between. CDR3 size: 13 residues. In DNA, the CDR3 is TGTGCCAGCAGTTTATGGGGGGGAGGAGAGCAGTACTTC. It yields the protein CASSLWGGGEQYF.

The chain carries TRBV7-3 and TRBJ1-1, with a tentative D call TRBD1 (6 bases). The germline V and J ends were trimmed by 5 bases and 1 base, with 17 bases remaining between them. The CDR3 contains 16 residues. The germline CDR1 and CDR2 sequences are SGHTA and FQGTGA. The CDR3 nucleotides read TGTGCCAGCAGCCCAAAAGTCAGGGGACCGAACACTGAAGCTTTCTTT. It yields the protein CASSPKVRGPNTEAFF.

This chain links TRBV28 with TRBJ1-1, with 9 bases matching TRBD1. The J segment lost 3 bases and the V segment lost 10 bases, leaving 18 bases of the junction unmatched. The CDR3 extends over 17 amino acids. Germline V lookup: CDR1 MDHEN, CDR2 SYDVKM. Here the CDR3 DNA reads TGTGCCACCACAATAACCGGACAGGGGTCCGCGCACACTGAAGCTTTCTTT. Encoded protein: CATTITGQGSAHTEAFF.

The sample holds one count of this clone. This chain connects TRBV7-8 to TRBJ2-1; 8 positions agree with TRBD1. V shed 4 bases and J 4 bases; nucleotides not matched to a gene: 6. The CDR3 sequence is 15 residues long. The germline V gene encodes CDR1 SGHVS and CDR2 FQNEAQ. CDR3: CASSYGQGVYNEQFF. CDR3 DNA sequence: TGTGCCAGCAGCTACGGACAGGGAGTTTACAATGAGCAGTTCTTC.

CDR3 loop: CASSLMGAGAPNEQFF. The CDR3 bases are TGTGCCAGCAGCCTCATGGGGGCGGGAGCTCCCAATGAGCAGTTCTTC. V gene TRBV4-2 combines with J gene TRBJ2-1; perhaps TRBD2 as D (7 bases). Trimming stripped 4 bases from V and 6 bases from J, with 19 bases between. Germline V CDR1 and CDR2: LGHNA, YNFKEQ. The CDR3 loop spans 16 amino acids.

The chain carries TRBV5-4 and TRBJ2-1, with 8 bases aligning to TRBD1. Germline values: CDR1 SGHNT, CDR2 YYREEE (reference sequence). The J segment lost 9 bases and the V segment lost 0 bases, leaving 8 bases of the junction unmatched. The CDR3 is 15 amino acids. This CDR3 reads CASSLERAGGGEQFF. The CDR3 DNA reads as TGTGCCAGCAGCTTGGAGAGGGCAGGGGGCGGTGAGCAGTTCTTC.

This chain connects TRBV3-1 (or the pseudogene TRBV3-2) to TRBJ1-1; 7 nucleotides match TRBD1. V lost 6 bases to trimming and J lost 4 bases; unmatched junction nucleotides: 11. The CDR3 is 15 residues long. Per the germline V gene, CDR1 is LGHDT and CDR2 is YNNKEL (reference sequence). CDR3 amino acids: CASRREQGFATEAFF. The CDR3 nucleotides read TGTGCCAGCAGGCGAGAACAGGGGTTTGCCACTGAAGCTTTCTTT.

The chain recombines TRBV24-1 with TRBJ1-5; D is unclear. Germline CDR1 reads KGHDR; CDR2 reads SFDVKD. This CDR3 region has 14 residues. With 2 bases removed from V and 4 bases from J, the gap between germline ends came to 8 bases. CDR3 coding DNA: TGTGCCACCAGTGATTGGGGAGTTAATCAGCCCCAGCATTTT. It codes for CATSDWGVNQPQHF.

A note on this clone: A read error may account for a junction end that differs from germline. The gene calls are TRBV6-1 and TRBJ2-4, with D possibly TRBD2 on 6 matching bases. In germline, CDR1 is MNHNS, CDR2 SASEGT. This CDR3 has 11 residues. The chain's CDR3 is CASSNLGTLNF. DNA of the CDR3: TGTGCCAGCAGTAACCTTGGGACTCTAAACTTC.

This chain's CDR3 is CASRGTNGNTIYF. The CDR3 DNA reads TGTGCCAGCAGAGGGACAAATGGAAACACCATATATTTT. The V and J genes are TRBV27 and TRBJ1-3, with D possibly being TRBD1 (6 bases). From germline, CDR1 is MNHEY and CDR2 SMNVEV (reference sequence). Between the trimmed V and J ends, which lost 6 bases and 3 bases, there was a span of 9 bases. The CDR3 runs to 13 residues.

The table lists this clone with a few counts. The rearrangement uses TRBV3-1 (or the pseudogene TRBV3-2) and TRBJ1-4; unclear D gene. CDR1 is LGHDT and CDR2 is YNNKEL in the germline V gene (reference sequence). V lost 2 bases and J 6 bases, leaving 4 bases between the germline ends. The CDR3 sequence is 12 residues long. CDR3: CASSQSDEKLFF. The CDR3 coding sequence is TGTGCCAGCAGCCAATCTGATGAAAAACTGTTTTTT.

CDR3 DNA sequence: TGCGCCAGCAGCCATCCGGGACTAGCGGGAGATAGCAATGAGCAGTTCTTC. Encoded protein: CASSHPGLAGDSNEQFF. The rearrangement links TRBV4-1 to TRBJ2-1; TRBD2 matches 14 bases. The CDR3 sequence is 17 residues long. V was pared by 3 bases and J by 6 bases, with 7 bases of the junction left unmatched. From germline, CDR1 is MGHRA and CDR2 YSYEKL.

The V gene is TRBV9, the J gene TRBJ1-1; the D gene is possibly TRBD1 (6 bases). The V gene lost 0 bases and the J gene lost 1 base, with 10 bases spanning the gap. Per the germline V gene, CDR1 is SGDLS and CDR2 is YYNGEE. This CDR3 is built from 15 residues. The chain's CDR3 is CASSVDGGWNTEAFF. The CDR3, as DNA: TGTGCCAGCAGCGTAGATGGGGGCTGGAACACTGAAGCTTTCTTT.

This chain links TRBV28 with TRBJ2-1; 7 bases map to TRBD2. Germline CDR1 MDHEN, CDR2 SYDVKM. J lost 0 bases, V lost 2 bases, and 4 bases had no gene match. The CDR3 loop spans 16 amino acids. CDR3 sequence reads: CASSLIGGSSYNEQFF. In DNA, the CDR3 is TGTGCCAGCAGTTTAATCGGCGGGAGCTCCTACAATGAGCAGTTCTTC.

This chain uses TRBV19 with TRBJ2-3; D may be TRBD2 (6 bases). Germline assignment: CDR1 LNHDA and CDR2 SQIVND (reference sequence). V lost 4 bases and J 1 base, leaving 15 bases between the germline ends. The CDR3 has 16 amino acids. DNA of the CDR3: TGTGCCAGTAGTAGCTTGACTAGAATTGGCACAGATACGCAGTATTTT. Its translation: CASSSLTRIGTDTQYF.

This chain links TRBV5-6 with TRBJ2-7; 8 positions agree with TRBD1. The V and J ends lost 2 bases and 1 base, in that order; junction bases with no gene match: 5. Looked up from germline, CDR1 is SGHDT and CDR2 is YYEEEE. The CDR3 loop spans 15 amino acids. In nucleotides, the CDR3 is TGTGCCAGCAGCTTATGGACAGGGTCATCCTACGAGCAGTACTTC. Amino acids: CASSLWTGSSYEQYF.

The V and J genes are TRBV7-2 and TRBJ2-1, with TRBD2 matching 9 bases. The V gene end was trimmed by 5 bases and the J gene end by 9 bases; junction bases not matched to a gene: 8. The CDR3 sequence is 14 residues long. Germline CDR1 and CDR2: SGHTA and FQGNSA. The CDR3 reads CASSQLAGRGEQFF. The CDR3 region has the DNA TGTGCCAGCAGCCAGCTAGCGGGAAGGGGTGAGCAGTTCTTC.

This clone occurred a few times. The gene calls are TRBV18 and TRBJ1-5; D is unresolved. The CDR3 contains 14 residues. The V end was cut by 5 bases, the J end by 3 bases, with 11 bases between. CDR1 and CDR2 (germline): KGHSH, LQKENI. Here the CDR3 DNA reads TGTGCCAGCTCAGCATACGGAGCCAATCAGCCCCAGCATTTT. It codes for CASSAYGANQPQHF. Full variable domain (remainder filled in from reference TRBV18 and TRBJ1-5): NAGVMQNPRHLVRRRGQEARLRCSPMKGHSHVYWYRQLPEEGLKFMVYLQKENIIDESGMPKERFSAEFPKEGPSILRIQQVVRGDSAAYFCASSAYGANQPQHFGDGTRLSIL.